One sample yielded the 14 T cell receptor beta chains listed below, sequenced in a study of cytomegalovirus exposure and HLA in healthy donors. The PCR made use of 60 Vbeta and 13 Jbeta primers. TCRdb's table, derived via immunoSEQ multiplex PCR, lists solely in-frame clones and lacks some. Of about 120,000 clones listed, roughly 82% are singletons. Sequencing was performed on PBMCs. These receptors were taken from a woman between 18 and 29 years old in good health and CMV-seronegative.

The CDR3 loop is CASSKPSGPYNEQFF. CDR3 in DNA: TGTGCCAGCAGTAAACCGAGCGGGCCCTACAATGAGCAGTTCTTC. V gene TRBV11-2 combines with J gene TRBJ2-1, with D maybe TRBD2 (6 bases). The CDR3 is 15 residues long. Per germline, CDR1 SGHAT and CDR2 FQNNGV. Trimming stripped 6 bases from V and 2 bases from J, with 14 bases between.

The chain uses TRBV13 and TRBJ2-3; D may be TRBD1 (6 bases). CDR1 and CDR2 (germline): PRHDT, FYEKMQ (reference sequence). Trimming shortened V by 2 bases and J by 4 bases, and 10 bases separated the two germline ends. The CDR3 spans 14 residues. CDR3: CASSLHRAADTQYF. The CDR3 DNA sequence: TGTGCCAGCAGCTTACACAGGGCGGCAGATACGCAGTATTTT. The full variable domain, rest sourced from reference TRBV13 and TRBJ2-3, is AAGVIQSPRHLIKEKRETATLKCYPIPRHDTVYWYQQGPGQDPQFLISFYEKMQSDKGSIPDRFSAQQFSDYHSELNMSSLELGDSALYFCASSLHRAADTQYFGPGTRLTVL.

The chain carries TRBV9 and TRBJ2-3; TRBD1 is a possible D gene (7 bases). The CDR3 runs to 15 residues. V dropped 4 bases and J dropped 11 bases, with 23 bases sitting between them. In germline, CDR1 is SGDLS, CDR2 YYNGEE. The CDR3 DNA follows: TGTGCCAGCAGCCCCGGGACCCCGCAGGGGGGTCGGCAGTATTTT. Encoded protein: CASSPGTPQGGRQYF.

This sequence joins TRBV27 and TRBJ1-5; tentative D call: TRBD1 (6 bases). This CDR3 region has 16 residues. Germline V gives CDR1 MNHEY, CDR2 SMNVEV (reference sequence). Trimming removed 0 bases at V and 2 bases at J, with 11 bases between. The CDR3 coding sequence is TGTGCCAGCAGTTTATCGCCGGGGGGCCGCAATCAGCCCCAGCATTTT. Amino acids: CASSLSPGGRNQPQHF.

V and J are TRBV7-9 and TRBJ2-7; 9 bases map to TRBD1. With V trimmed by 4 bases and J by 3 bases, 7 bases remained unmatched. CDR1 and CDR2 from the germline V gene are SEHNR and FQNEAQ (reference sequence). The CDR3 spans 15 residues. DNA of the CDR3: TGTGCCAGCAGCTCTCGGGACAGGGCCTTCTACGAGCAGTACTTC. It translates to CASSSRDRAFYEQYF.

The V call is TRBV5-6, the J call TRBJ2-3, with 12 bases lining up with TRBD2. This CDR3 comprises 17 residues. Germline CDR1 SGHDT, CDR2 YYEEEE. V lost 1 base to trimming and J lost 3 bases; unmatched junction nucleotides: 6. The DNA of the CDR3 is TGTGCCAGCAGCTTGATTCTCCTAGCGGGAGGGACAGATACGCAGTATTTT. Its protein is CASSLILLAGGTDTQYF.

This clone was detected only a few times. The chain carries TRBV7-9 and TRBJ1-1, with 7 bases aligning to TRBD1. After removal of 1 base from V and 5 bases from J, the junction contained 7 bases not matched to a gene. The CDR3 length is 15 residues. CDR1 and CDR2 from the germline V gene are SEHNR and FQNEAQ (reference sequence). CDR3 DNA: TGTGCCAGCAGCTTAGTTAGACAGGGACGGACTGAAGCTTTCTTT. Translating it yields CASSLVRQGRTEAFF.

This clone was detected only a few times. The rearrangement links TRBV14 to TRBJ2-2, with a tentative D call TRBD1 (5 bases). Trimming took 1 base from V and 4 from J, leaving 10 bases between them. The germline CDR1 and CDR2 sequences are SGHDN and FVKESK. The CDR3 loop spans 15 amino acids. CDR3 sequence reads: CASSQGAGSTGELFF. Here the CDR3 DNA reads TGTGCCAGCAGCCAAGGGGCAGGGTCCACCGGGGAGCTGTTTTTT.

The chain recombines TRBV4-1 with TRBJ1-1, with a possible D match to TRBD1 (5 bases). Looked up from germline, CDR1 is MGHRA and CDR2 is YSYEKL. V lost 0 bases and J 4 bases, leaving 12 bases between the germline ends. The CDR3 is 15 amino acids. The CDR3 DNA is TGCGCCAGCAGCCAAGATAGGAGGGGTAGCACTGAAGCTTTCTTT. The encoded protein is CASSQDRRGSTEAFF.

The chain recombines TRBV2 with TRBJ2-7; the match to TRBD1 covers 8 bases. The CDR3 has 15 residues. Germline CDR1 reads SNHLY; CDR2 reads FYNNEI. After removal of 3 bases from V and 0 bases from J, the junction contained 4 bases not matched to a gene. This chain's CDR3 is CASSEGQVVSYEQYF. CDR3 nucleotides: TGTGCCAGCAGTGAGGGACAGGTAGTCTCCTACGAGCAGTACTTC.

The CDR3 DNA reads TGTGCCAGCAGCCCCAGACAGGGGAGGATGACCAAAAACATTCAGTACTTC. Its translation is CASSPRQGRMTKNIQYF. This chain links TRBV7-8 with TRBJ2-4, with 8 bases identical to TRBD1. From germline, CDR1 is SGHVS and CDR2 FQNEAQ. The CDR3 extends over 17 amino acids. Trimming took 5 bases from V and 2 from J; bases not matched to a gene: 11.

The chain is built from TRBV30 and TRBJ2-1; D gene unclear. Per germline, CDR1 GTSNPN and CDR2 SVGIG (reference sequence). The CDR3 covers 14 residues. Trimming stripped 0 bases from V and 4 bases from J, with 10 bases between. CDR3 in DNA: TGTGCCTGGAGTGTGAGATCCTTATACAATGAGCAGTTCTTC. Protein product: CAWSVRSLYNEQFF.

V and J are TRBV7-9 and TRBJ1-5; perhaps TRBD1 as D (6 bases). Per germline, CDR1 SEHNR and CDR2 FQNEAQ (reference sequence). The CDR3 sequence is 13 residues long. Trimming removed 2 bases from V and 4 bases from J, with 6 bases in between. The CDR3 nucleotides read TGTGCCAGCAGCTTAACAGGGAATCAGCCCCAGCATTTT. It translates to CASSLTGNQPQHF.

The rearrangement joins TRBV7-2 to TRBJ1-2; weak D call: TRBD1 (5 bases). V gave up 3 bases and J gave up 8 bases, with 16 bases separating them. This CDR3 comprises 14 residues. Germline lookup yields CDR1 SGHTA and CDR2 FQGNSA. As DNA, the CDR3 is TGTGCCAGCAGCTTGGCGGGGACGGGCTGGGGCTACACCTTC. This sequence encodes CASSLAGTGWGYTF.